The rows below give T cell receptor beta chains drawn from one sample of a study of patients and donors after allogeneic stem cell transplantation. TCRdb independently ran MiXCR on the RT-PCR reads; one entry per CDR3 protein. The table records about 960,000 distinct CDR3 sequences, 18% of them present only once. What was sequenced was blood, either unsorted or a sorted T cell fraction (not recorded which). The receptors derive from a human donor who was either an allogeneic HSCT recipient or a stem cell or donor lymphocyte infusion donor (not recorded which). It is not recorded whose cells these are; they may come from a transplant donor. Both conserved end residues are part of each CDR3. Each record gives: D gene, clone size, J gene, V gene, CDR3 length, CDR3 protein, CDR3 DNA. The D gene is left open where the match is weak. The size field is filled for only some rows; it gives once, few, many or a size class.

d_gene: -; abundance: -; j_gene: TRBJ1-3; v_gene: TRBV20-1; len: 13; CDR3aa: CSASGNSGSTIYF; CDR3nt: TGCAGTGCTAGCGGGAACTCTGGAAGCACCATATATTTT
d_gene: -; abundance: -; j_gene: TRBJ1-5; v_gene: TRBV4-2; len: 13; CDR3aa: CASSQEADQPQHF; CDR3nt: TGTGCCAGCAGCCAAGAGGCAGATCAGCCCCAGCATTTT
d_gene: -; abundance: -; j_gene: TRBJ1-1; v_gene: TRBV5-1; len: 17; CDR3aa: CASSLAPTGGPPLEAFF; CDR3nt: TGCGCCAGCAGCTTGGCCCCGACAGGCGGACCCCCTCTTGAAGCTTTCTTT
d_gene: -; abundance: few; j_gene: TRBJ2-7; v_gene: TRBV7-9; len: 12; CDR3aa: CASKTHSGEQYF; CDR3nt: TGTGCCAGCAAAACCCATAGTGGGGAGCAGTACTTC
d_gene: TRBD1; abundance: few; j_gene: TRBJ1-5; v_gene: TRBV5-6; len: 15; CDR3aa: CASSHGTVGNQPQHF; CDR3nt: TGTGCCAGCAGCCACGGGACAGTAGGGAATCAGCCCCAGCATTTT
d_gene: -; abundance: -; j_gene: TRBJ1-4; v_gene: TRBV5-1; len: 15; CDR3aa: CASSAGLNNNEKLFF; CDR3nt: TGCGCCAGCAGCGCCGGCCTGAATAATAATGAAAAACTGTTTTTT
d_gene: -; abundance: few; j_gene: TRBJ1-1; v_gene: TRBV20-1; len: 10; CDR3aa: CSAGRPEAFF; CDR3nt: TGCAGTGCTGGGAGGCCTGAAGCTTTCTTT
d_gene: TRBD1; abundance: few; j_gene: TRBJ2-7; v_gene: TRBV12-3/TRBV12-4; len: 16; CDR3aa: CASSYQPPGQTYEQYF; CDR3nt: TGTGCCAGCAGTTACCAGCCCCCGGGACAGACCTACGAGCAGTACTTC
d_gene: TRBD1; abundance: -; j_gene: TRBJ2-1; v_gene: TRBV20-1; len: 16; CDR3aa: CSARAQNRGSYNEQFF; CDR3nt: TGCAGTGCTAGAGCGCAGAACAGGGGTTCCTACAATGAGCAGTTCTTC
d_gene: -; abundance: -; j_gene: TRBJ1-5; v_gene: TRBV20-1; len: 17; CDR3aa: CSALGVGTQRESQPQHF; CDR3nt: TGCAGTGCCCTGGGTGTGGGGACCCAAAGGGAGAGCCAGCCCCAGCATTTT
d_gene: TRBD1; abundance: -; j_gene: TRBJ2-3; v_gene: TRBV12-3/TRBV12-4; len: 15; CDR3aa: CASRAQGKSTDTQYF; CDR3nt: TGTGCCAGCAGGGCACAGGGGAAAAGCACAGATACGCAGTATTTT
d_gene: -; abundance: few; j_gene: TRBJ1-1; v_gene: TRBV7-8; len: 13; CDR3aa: CASRVKTNTEAFF; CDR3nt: TGTGCCAGCAGGGTAAAGACGAACACTGAAGCTTTCTTT
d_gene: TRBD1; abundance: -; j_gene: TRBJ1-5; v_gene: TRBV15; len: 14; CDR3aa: CATSRGQGNQPQHF; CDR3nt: TGTGCCACCAGCAGGGGACAGGGTAATCAGCCCCAGCATTTT